This T cell receptor beta chain was sequenced in a study of CD8 T cells in ankylosing spondylitis (dated 2017 in TCRdb). At the level of the whole study: The study set out to find disease-linked TCR variants by profiling T cell receptor beta repertoires in ankylosing spondylitis patients and healthy donors. The whole study cohort included some 100 healthy donors and around 25 ankylosing spondylitis patients. Samples of peripheral blood were taken, and for ankylosing spondylitis patients, synovial fluid was collected as well. The full study reports these points: According to the report, matched synovial fluid samples from ankylosing spondylitis patients were significantly enriched for the disease-linked clones. Blood from ankylosing spondylitis patients appeared to be characterized by a TCR beta motif made up of seven or eight highly homologous amino acid variants. Some motif variants were previously reported in synovial fluid and blood of reactive arthritis patients, suggesting common disease-initiation mechanisms. In peripheral blood, the disease-linked clones were found at relatively low frequencies and had a CD8+ phenotype.

Synovial fluid samples and blood samples obtained from the same ankylosing spondylitis patients were matched. With regard to this clonotype: Its cognate antigen has yet to be identified. The sample holds no much larger clone one base away, and base qualities are not on file.

CDR3 length: 19 amino acids, cysteine to phenylalanine. Just the 57-base CDR3 DNA is kept, in frame starting at base 1. Trimming leaves V shorter by 6 bases and J shorter by 4 bases, with the junction holding 19 bases beyond the gene matches. Based on the germline V gene, the CDR1 and CDR2 sequences are MDHEN and SYDVKM. Sequencing was performed on an Illumina HiSeq 2500. TCR beta libraries were prepared by quantitative 5'-RACE with molecular barcodes. The authors' analysis ran thus. A new computational method, built on a probabilistic model of VDJ rearrangement, was used to identify disease-linked TCR variants. TCRdb itself trimmed the public reads at Q25 with fastp, ran MiXCR and retained productive beta chains. Merged by CDR3 protein, the rows form single entries marked with the most common genes and DNA. These V and J calls rely on TCRdb rather than the paper's analysis. For this sample the table gives over 30,000 distinct CDR3 sequences, of which roughly 12% were detected only once. The ten largest clones take up roughly 30% of the sample.

Sample: synovial fluid, either unsorted or a sorted T cell fraction (not recorded which). This sequence was found in a male donor with ankylosing spondylitis. This sequence uses TRBV28 and TRBJ2-7, and 12 junction bases match TRBD2. CDR3 region: CASSPLFRTSGIDGYEQYF. The nucleotide sequence reads TGTGCCAGCAGCCCCCTATTTAGGACTAGCGGGATCGACGGATACGAGCAGTACTTC.